This T cell receptor beta chain was retrieved from a study of T cell responses to AZD1222 COVID-19 vaccine. Regarding the study as a whole: Spike as a whole was targeted by vaccine-associated CD4 TCRs, dominant at 160-218 and 743-854. Nearly half of unique spike-specific TCRs reportedly avoided B.1.351 and B.1.1.7 mutated regions. Baseline antibody screening turned up just six seropositive AZD1222 recipients.

Second doses that came at about 4 or about 12 weeks were put together. Using immunoSEQ multiplex PCR, the repertoire was profiled, and TCRdb retains in-frame clones only, with some absent. The repertoire holds 85,000 to 90,000 clones, roughly 89% seen once, with 5.3% in the top ten. In regard to this clone: Its matching antigen is unknown.

The germline V and J ends were trimmed by 0 bases and 9 bases, with 15 bases remaining between them. This CDR3 is built from 16 residues. Germline CDR1 and CDR2: MNHEY and SVGAGI. This chain joins TRBV6-5 and TRBJ1-6, with D possibly matching TRBD1 (5 bases). The origin of this receptor is an adult who received the AZD1222 COVID-19 vaccine. Sequencing used peripheral blood, obtained 28 days after the second AZD1222 dose. The CDR3 DNA is TGTGCCAGCAGTTACTCGCCCAGGGTAGGCTCTTCACCCCTCCACTTT. Protein product: CASSYSPRVGSSPLHF.